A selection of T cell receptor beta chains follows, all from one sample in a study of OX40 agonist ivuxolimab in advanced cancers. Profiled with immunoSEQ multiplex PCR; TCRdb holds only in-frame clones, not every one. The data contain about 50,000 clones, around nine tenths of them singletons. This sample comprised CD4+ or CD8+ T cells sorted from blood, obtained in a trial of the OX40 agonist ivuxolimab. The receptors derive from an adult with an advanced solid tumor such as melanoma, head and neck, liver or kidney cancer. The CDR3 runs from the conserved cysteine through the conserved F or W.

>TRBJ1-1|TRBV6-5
CASKTRENTEAFF
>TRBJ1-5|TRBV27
CASSWKGDSNQPQHF
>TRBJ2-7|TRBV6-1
CASSEGLPSSYEQYF
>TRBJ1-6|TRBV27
CASSLSNSPLHF
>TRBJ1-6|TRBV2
CANAGTGGYSYNSPLHF
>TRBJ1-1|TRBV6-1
CASSTTGEYTEAFF
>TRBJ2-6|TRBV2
CASSDPGGQSGANVLTF
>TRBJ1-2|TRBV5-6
CASSRQSDYGYTF
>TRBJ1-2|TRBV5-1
CASSLDRNGYTF
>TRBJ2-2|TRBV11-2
CASRGTGNTGELFF
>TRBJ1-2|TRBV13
CASSSRPTGTDYGYTF
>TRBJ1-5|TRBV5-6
CASSPGTGSQPQHF
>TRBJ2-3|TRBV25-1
CASSGWTSGGMSDTQYF
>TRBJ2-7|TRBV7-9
CASSRDSYYEQYF
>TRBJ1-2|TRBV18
CASSPWDTAYGYTF
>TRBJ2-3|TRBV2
CASSLWTGGTDTQYF
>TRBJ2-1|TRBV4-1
CASSQPGSSGGYNEQFF
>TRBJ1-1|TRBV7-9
CASSLASVEAFF
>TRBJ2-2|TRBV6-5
CASSFAAGGSGELFF
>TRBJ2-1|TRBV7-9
CASSASGGMDEQFF
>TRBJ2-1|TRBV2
CASGTGANEQFF
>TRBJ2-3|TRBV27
CASIMKGTGDRTDTQYF
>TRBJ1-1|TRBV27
CASSFRGQNTEAFF
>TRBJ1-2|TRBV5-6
CASSLVASNYGYTF
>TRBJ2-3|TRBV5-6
CASSFNTDTQYF
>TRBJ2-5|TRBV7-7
CASSGAGGETQYF
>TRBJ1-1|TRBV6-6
CASNYGGISTEAFF
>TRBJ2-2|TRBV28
CASSLKGGELFF
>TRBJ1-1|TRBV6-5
CASSQHQGFTEAFF
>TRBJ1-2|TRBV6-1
CASSELAGSNNYGYTF
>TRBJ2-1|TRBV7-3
CASSSVSGGAGNEQFF
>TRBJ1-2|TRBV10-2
CASSDRDDYGYTF